The sequence of this TCR beta chain was determined in a study of vaccination effects on CD4 cells after COVID-19. Whole-study context: ViraFEST used viral peptide pools to expand antigen-specific CD4+ T cells before sequencing. Study conclusions and caveats: In healthy vaccinees, only 1 of 255 vaccine-induced clones cross-reacted with common cold coronaviruses.

CD4+ T cells were isolated after nine to ten days of culture. On day 3 and again on day 7, half the medium was replaced with IL-2 medium. The V end was cut by 5 bases, the J end by 3 bases, with 16 bases between. The V gene's germline CDR1 is SGHVS and CDR2 FNYEAQ. The CDR3 covers 16 residues. This table comes from immunoSEQ multiplex PCR, and its TCRdb copy is limited to in-frame clones, with some not included. This table has roughly 48,000 clones, approximately 61% appearing once. This clone was seen only once. Its antigen is currently unknown. The sequence was collected from a human donor who received a COVID-19 vaccine. This sequence joins TRBV7-6 and TRBJ1-4; possibly TRBD1 for D (5 bases). Here the sequenced sample was CD4+ T cells from PBMCs cultured without peptide, taken before COVID-19 vaccination. The CDR3 coding sequence is TGTGCCAGCAGCCGGAACGGGGGAACCTCTAATGAAAAACTGTTTTTT. It yields the protein CASSRNGGTSNEKLFF.